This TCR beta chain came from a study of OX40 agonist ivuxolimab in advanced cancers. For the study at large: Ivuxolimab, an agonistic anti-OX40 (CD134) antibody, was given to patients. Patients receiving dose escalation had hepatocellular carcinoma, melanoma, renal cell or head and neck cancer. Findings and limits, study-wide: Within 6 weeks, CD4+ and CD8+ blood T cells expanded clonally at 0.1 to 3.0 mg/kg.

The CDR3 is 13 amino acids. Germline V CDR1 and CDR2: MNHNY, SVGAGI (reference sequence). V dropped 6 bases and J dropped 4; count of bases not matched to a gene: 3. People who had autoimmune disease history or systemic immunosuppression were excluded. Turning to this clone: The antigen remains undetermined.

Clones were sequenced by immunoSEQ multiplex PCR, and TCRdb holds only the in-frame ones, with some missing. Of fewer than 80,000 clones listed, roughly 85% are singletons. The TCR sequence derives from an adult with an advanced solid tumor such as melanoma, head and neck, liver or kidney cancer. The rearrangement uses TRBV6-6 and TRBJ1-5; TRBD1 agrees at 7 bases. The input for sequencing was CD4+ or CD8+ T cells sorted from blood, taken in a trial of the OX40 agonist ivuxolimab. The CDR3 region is CASSLGQNQPQHF. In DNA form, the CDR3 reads TGTGCCAGCAGCCTGGGACAGAATCAGCCCCAGCATTTT.